This paragraph reports one T cell receptor (beta chain). Antigen unknown. With autoimmune disease history or systemic immunosuppression, patients were excluded. This specimen belongs to a study of OX40 agonist ivuxolimab in advanced cancers. Notes on the study in general: Patients who responded partially at 0.1-3.0 mg/kg showed clonal expansion ranking among the lowest. Clones of CD4+ and CD8+ blood T cells grew by week 6 at doses of 0.1 to 3.0 mg/kg.

Germline CDR1 and CDR2: MNHNS and SASEGT. Trimming took off 4 bases at V and 7 bases at J, with 13 bases between the two ends. CDR3 length: 13 residues. TCRdb's copy holds only in-frame clones and misses some; the assay was immunoSEQ multiplex PCR. This table has roughly 100,000 clones, over 75% appearing once. The TCR was taken from an adult with an advanced solid tumor such as melanoma, head and neck, liver or kidney cancer. The sequenced sample was CD4+ or CD8+ T cells sorted from blood, obtained in a trial of the OX40 agonist ivuxolimab. This chain uses TRBV6-1 with TRBJ1-2; weak D call: TRBD1 (5 bases). The CDR3 DNA sequence: TGTGCCAGCAGTGCACTCGCGGGGGGTGGCTACACCTTC. This sequence encodes CASSALAGGGYTF.